This TCR beta chain was obtained from a study of T cells in Graves' hyperthyroidism and ophthalmopathy. Study-wide results and caveats: The blood repertoire included most of the expanded thyroid clonotypes above 0.001.

This clonotype appeared many times. The target antigen is unknown. TCR beta CDR3 regions were amplified from RNA transcripts. The study used the HTBI primer set for a first-round RT-PCR of the TCR CDR3. TCRdb fed the multiplex PCR reads into MiXCR, producing one record per CDR3 protein. The table lists about half a million distinct CDR3 sequences, less than 25% of them singletons, with approximately 25% in the top ten. Cells are PBMCs isolated from roughly 9.3 ml of fresh blood. This CDR3 is 15 amino acids long. Trimming stripped 0 bases from V and 4 bases from J, with 12 bases between. The germline gives CDR1 MNHEY, CDR2 SVGAGI.

This chain links TRBV6-5 with TRBJ2-5; D may match TRBD1 or TRBD2 (5 bases each). The sample consisted of blood. The TCR sequence derives from a man between 18 and 29 years old with Graves' hyperthyroidism. The chain's CDR3 is CASSYSGQAGETQYF. CDR3 DNA: TGTGCCAGCAGTTACTCGGGGCAGGCGGGAGAGACCCAGTACTTC.